A single sample gave rise to the 32 T cell receptor beta chains below, sequenced in a study of T cell responses to AZD1222 COVID-19 vaccine. Clones were sequenced by immunoSEQ multiplex PCR, and TCRdb holds only the in-frame ones, with some missing. The data show around 130,000 clones, 88% seen once. The sequencing used peripheral blood, collected 28 days after the second AZD1222 dose. The receptor set was obtained from an adult who received the AZD1222 COVID-19 vaccine.

This chain's CDR3 is CASSLSWTSYEQYF. CDR3 in DNA: TGTGCCAGCAGTTTATCCTGGACCTCCTACGAGCAGTACTTC. V is TRBV27 and J is TRBJ2-7; D not resolved. Germline V gene data show CDR1 as MNHEY and CDR2 as SMNVEV (reference sequence). Trimming cost V 0 bases and J 0 bases, with 6 bases left between them. The CDR3 runs 14 residues.

The CDR3 protein is CASSFLDGSYGYTF. The CDR3 region has the DNA TGCGCCAGCAGCTTTCTTGACGGCTCCTATGGCTACACCTTC. The V call is TRBV5-1, the J call TRBJ1-2; no reliable D call. The CDR3 is 14 amino acids. The ends were cut back, 2 bases at V and 4 bases at J, with 12 bases in the middle. Germline V lookup: CDR1 SGHRS, CDR2 YFSETQ.

The chain links TRBV20-1 to TRBJ2-7, with D unclear. The CDR3 contains 11 residues. Trimming left V 1 base short and J 3 bases short, with 4 bases between. Looked up from germline, CDR1 is DFQATT and CDR2 is SNEGSKA (reference sequence). As DNA, the CDR3 is TGCAGTGCTAGAGGGTTCTACGAGCAGTACTTC. Translation: CSARGFYEQYF.

This clone was counted a single time. The J gene is TRBJ2-2, the V gene TRBV29-1; D is undetermined. Germline V gene lookup returns CDR1 SQVTM and CDR2 ANQGSEA. The CDR3 contains 13 residues. Trimming left V 7 bases short and J 3 bases short, with 12 bases between. This CDR3 is CSAFSLDTGELFF. As DNA, the CDR3 is TGCAGCGCCTTTTCTCTGGACACCGGGGAGCTGTTTTTT.

The chain uses TRBV5-5 and TRBJ1-1, with D tentatively TRBD1 (6 bases). Trimming removed 4 bases from V and 3 bases from J, with 13 bases in between. The CDR3 extends over 14 amino acids. The germline gives CDR1 SGHKS, CDR2 YYEKEE (reference sequence). CDR3: CASSRIGGDTEAFF. For the CDR3, the DNA is TGTGCCAGCAGCAGGATAGGGGGGGACACTGAAGCTTTCTTT.

This clone has just a few counts. The V gene is TRBV27, the J gene TRBJ2-2; D is undetermined. This CDR3 comprises 12 residues. Germline assignment: CDR1 MNHEY and CDR2 SMNVEV (reference sequence). V was clipped by 6 bases and J by 7 bases, with 9 bases between them. This CDR3 reads CASSLPYGELFF. In DNA, the CDR3 is TGTGCCAGCAGCCTCCCTTACGGGGAGCTGTTTTTT.

This clone was recorded once. The rearrangement uses TRBV27 and TRBJ2-7; D is uncertain. The CDR3 has 13 residues. Germline CDR1 reads MNHEY; CDR2 reads SMNVEV (reference sequence). V lost 3 bases and J lost 0, with 6 bases in between. CDR3 DNA sequence: TGTGCCAGCAGTTTTAGCAGCTCCTACGAGCAGTACTTC. Amino acid sequence: CASSFSSSYEQYF.

CDR3 DNA sequence: TGTGCCAGCAGCTTAGGTCGGGCTCTCAATGGTTCACCCCTCCACTTT. Protein sequence: CASSLGRALNGSPLHF. The chain recombines TRBV7-8 with TRBJ1-6; D gene uncertain. Trimming pared 1 base from V and 9 bases from J, leaving 16 bases between. CDR1 and CDR2 (germline): SGHVS, FQNEAQ. The CDR3 sequence is 16 residues long.

CDR3 nucleotide sequence: TGTGCCAGCGGGGGGACCTCCAGGGGCTATGGCTACACCTTC. This translates into CASGGTSRGYGYTF. The chain couples TRBV2 to TRBJ1-2; TRBD1 might be the D (6 bases). V was cut by 8 bases and J by 4 bases, with 17 bases left in between. The germline CDR1 and CDR2 sequences are SNHLY and FYNNEI. The CDR3 consists of 14 residues.

This clone was detected a few times. The V call is TRBV2, the J call TRBJ1-2; D gene uncertain. Germline CDR1 reads SNHLY; CDR2 reads FYNNEI. This CDR3 comprises 15 residues. The V gene lost 0 bases and the J gene lost 4 bases, with 12 bases spanning the gap. The DNA for the CDR3 is TGTGCCAGCAGTGAAGCGCTCGGGCGGTCCTATGGCTACACCTTC. Its protein is CASSEALGRSYGYTF.

The V call is TRBV27, the J call TRBJ2-3; D is perhaps TRBD2 (6 bases). The CDR3 extends over 16 amino acids. Trimming took 1 base from V and 2 from J, leaving 13 bases between them. CDR1 MNHEY and CDR2 SMNVEV come from the germline V gene (reference sequence). The CDR3 reads CASSLYPSASTDTQYF. Written as DNA, the CDR3 is TGTGCCAGCAGTTTATATCCTAGCGCCTCCACAGATACGCAGTATTTT.

This clone has a single count. V is TRBV4-3 and J is TRBJ1-2; possible D gene TRBD1, 5 bases. Germline V gene data show CDR1 as LGHNA and CDR2 as YSLEER. V lost 1 base, J lost 0 bases, and 15 bases lay in between. This CDR3 contains 17 residues. CDR3 coding DNA: TGCGCCAGCAGCCAAGGGGCCGGGGACCCCACTAACTATGGCTACACCTTC. Protein: CASSQGAGDPTNYGYTF.

For the CDR3, the DNA is TGTGCCAGCAGTCGCGAAGGACAGGGGGCGGTGGGCTACACCTTC. Translated: CASSREGQGAVGYTF. The rearrangement uses TRBV6-5 and TRBJ1-2; 11 nucleotides match TRBD1. CDR1 and CDR2 (germline): MNHEY, SVGAGI. The junction had 10 bases not matched to a gene; V was cut back by 5 bases and J by 8 bases. The CDR3 consists of 15 residues.

The chain joins TRBV7-2 to TRBJ2-7; either TRBD1 or TRBD2 may supply D (7 bases each). The length of the CDR3 is 13 residues. Germline assignment: CDR1 SGHTA and CDR2 FQGNSA. V lost 0 bases and J 7 bases, leaving 10 bases between the germline ends. The CDR3 region is CASSLAQGGEQYF. CDR3 DNA sequence: TGTGCCAGCAGCTTAGCGCAGGGGGGGGAGCAGTACTTC.

The chain is built from TRBV7-9 and TRBJ1-2; no definite D call. This CDR3 is built from 12 residues. V was shortened by 5 bases and J by 2 bases, with 6 bases between the two germline ends. The germline V gene encodes CDR1 SEHNR and CDR2 FQNEAQ (reference sequence). CDR3 sequence (DNA): TGTGCCAGCAGCCAGGCCAACTATGGCTACACCTTC. This sequence encodes CASSQANYGYTF.

This chain connects TRBV21-1 to TRBJ2-7; TRBD2 reflects the table's D call only, with no check against the DNA. TRBV21-1 is listed as a pseudogene. This CDR3 has 15 residues. The CDR3 protein is CASRRMTSGSSEQYF. Here the CDR3 DNA reads TGTGCCAGCCGAAGGATGACTAGCGGGAGTTCCGAGCAGTACTTC.

The chain carries TRBV27 and TRBJ1-5; TRBD1 is a possible D gene (5 bases). Germline V lookup: CDR1 MNHEY, CDR2 SMNVEV (reference sequence). The CDR3 contains 13 residues. V was cut by 6 bases and J by 6 bases, with 12 bases left in between. CDR3 in amino acids: CASSPSTGQPQHF. The CDR3, as DNA: TGTGCCAGCAGCCCCAGTACAGGTCAGCCCCAGCATTTT.

V usage is TRBV7-9 and J usage is TRBJ1-1; 7 positions match TRBD1. The CDR3 consists of 13 residues. The ends lost 6 bases at V and 8 bases at J; junction bases unmatched: 9. CDR1 is SEHNR and CDR2 is FQNEAQ in the germline V gene (reference sequence). CDR3 sequence: CASSQGTVNEAFF. CDR3 DNA sequence: TGTGCCAGCAGTCAAGGGACAGTCAACGAAGCTTTCTTT.

V usage is TRBV6-6 and J usage is TRBJ2-7; 9 nucleotides agree with TRBD1. The CDR3 totals 18 residues. Trimming took 5 bases from V and 2 from J; bases not matched to a gene: 16. Germline V gene lookup returns CDR1 MNHNY and CDR2 SVGAGI (reference sequence). The CDR3 reads CASSPPGQGEISPYEQYF. The CDR3 DNA reads as TGTGCCAGCAGTCCCCCGGGACAGGGCGAAATCTCCCCCTACGAGCAGTACTTC.

The sample holds one count of this clone. The genes are TRBV7-2 and TRBJ2-1; 10 bases are a match to TRBD2. The CDR3 covers 18 residues. The J segment lost 2 bases and the V segment lost 3 bases, leaving 10 bases of the junction unmatched. Per the germline V gene, CDR1 is SGHTA and CDR2 is FQGNSA. For the CDR3, the DNA is TGTGCCAGCAGCTTTCCGTCTAGCGGGAGCTCAACCTACAATGAGCAGTTCTTC. Translation gives CASSFPSSGSSTYNEQFF.

The chain couples TRBV12-3 or TRBV12-4 to TRBJ2-1; D not certain. V lost 5 bases and J lost 8, with 7 bases in between. This CDR3 region has 11 residues. The CDR3 is CASSPRDEQFF. DNA of the CDR3: TGTGCCAGCAGTCCCAGAGATGAGCAGTTCTTC.

The J gene is TRBJ2-3, the V gene TRBV27; a weak D match, TRBD1 (7 bases). CDR1 is MNHEY, CDR2 SMNVEV, per germline (reference sequence). The CDR3 contains 15 residues. V was shortened by 5 bases and J by 2 bases, with 14 bases between the two germline ends. Here the CDR3 DNA reads TGTGCCAGCAGTCTCGGGGGACAGTACACAGATACGCAGTATTTT. It translates to CASSLGGQYTDTQYF.

The chain carries TRBV3-1 (or the pseudogene TRBV3-2) and TRBJ2-2; TRBD2 matches at 13 bases. V dropped 4 bases and J dropped 0; count of bases not matched to a gene: 2. Per the germline V gene, CDR1 is LGHDT and CDR2 is YNNKEL (reference sequence). The CDR3 has 17 residues. The CDR3 DNA reads as TGTGCCAGCAGCCCACTAGCGGGGGGGTCGAACACCGGGGAGCTGTTTTTT. This translates into CASSPLAGGSNTGELFF.

The chain has TRBV27 and TRBJ2-7; a weak D match, TRBD2 (5 bases). CDR3 length equals 15 residues. Germline CDR1 reads MNHEY; CDR2 reads SMNVEV (reference sequence). The germline V and J ends were trimmed by 5 bases and 0 bases, with 14 bases remaining between them. The CDR3 protein is CASSLDSPTSYEQYF. CDR3 bases: TGTGCCAGCAGTCTGGACTCTCCCACCTCCTACGAGCAGTACTTC.

Only one count was recorded for this clone. V is TRBV2 and J is TRBJ2-5; D unclear. This CDR3 region has 12 residues. The V end was cut by 10 bases, the J end by 9 bases, with 18 bases between. Per germline, CDR1 SNHLY and CDR2 FYNNEI. CDR3 region: CATKGLSEAQYF. In DNA form, the CDR3 reads TGTGCCACCAAAGGTCTCTCCGAGGCCCAGTACTTC.

The chain couples TRBV2 to TRBJ2-1; 7 bases map to TRBD1. V gave up 5 bases and J gave up 8 bases; unmatched junction bases: 3. The CDR3 sequence is 12 residues long. Looked up from germline, CDR1 is SNHLY and CDR2 is FYNNEI. CDR3 sequence: CASSTQGYEQFF. The CDR3 DNA is TGTGCCAGCAGTACACAGGGGTATGAGCAGTTCTTC.

This chain connects TRBV28 to TRBJ1-5; no firm D call. CDR1 is MDHEN, CDR2 SYDVKM, per germline. There are 11 residues in the CDR3. V dropped 5 bases and J dropped 5 bases, with 4 bases sitting between them. CDR3 in DNA: TGTGCCAGCAGTGGCGATCAGCCCCAGCATTTT. Residues: CASSGDQPQHF. The complete variable domain, with remaining parts taken from reference TRBV28 and TRBJ1-5, reads DVKVTQSSRYLVKRTGEKVFLECVQDMDHENMFWYRQDPGLGLRLIYFSYDVKMKEKGDIPEGYSVSREKKERFSLILESASTNQTSMYLCASSGDQPQHFGDGTRLSIL.

V gene TRBV7-8 combines with J gene TRBJ2-2; D is ambiguous. V was cut by 6 bases and J by 1 base, with 9 bases left in between. Germline V CDR1 and CDR2: SGHVS, FQNEAQ. This CDR3 has 14 amino acids. CDR3 amino acids: CASRRLENTGELFF. The CDR3 DNA reads as TGTGCCAGCAGGAGACTGGAGAACACCGGGGAGCTGTTTTTT.

The chain couples TRBV19 to TRBJ1-2, with 7 bases that match TRBD1. V was pared by 4 bases and J by 5 bases, with 1 base of the junction left unmatched. This CDR3 spans 12 amino acids. The V gene's germline CDR1 is LNHDA and CDR2 SQIVND (reference sequence). In DNA, the CDR3 is TGTGCCAGTAGTAGACAGGGTTATGGCTACACCTTC. This codes for CASSRQGYGYTF.

The chain recombines TRBV2 with TRBJ1-4, with D possibly TRBD1 on 6 matching bases. The CDR3 is made up of 15 amino acids. The V end was cut by 3 bases, the J end by 3 bases, with 11 bases between. CDR1 is SNHLY and CDR2 is FYNNEI in the germline V gene. CDR3 residues: CASSEGGAANEKLFF. For the CDR3, the DNA is TGTGCCAGCAGTGAGGGGGGGGCTGCTAATGAAAAACTGTTTTTT.

V gene TRBV2 combines with J gene TRBJ1-3; no definite D call. Germline lookup yields CDR1 SNHLY and CDR2 FYNNEI. This CDR3 is 13 amino acids long. Trimming shortened V by 4 bases and J by 6 bases, and 10 bases separated the two germline ends. Here the CDR3 reads CASSASASNTIYF. The CDR3 nucleotides are TGTGCCAGCAGTGCGTCAGCCTCAAACACCATATATTTT.

The chain combines TRBV27 with TRBJ2-7; D ambiguous. Trimming stripped 4 bases from V and 0 bases from J, with 16 bases between. Germline V gene sequence: CDR1 MNHEY, CDR2 SMNVEV (reference sequence). There are 16 residues in the CDR3. The CDR3 loop is CASSSLVSPSSYEQYF. The CDR3 DNA reads as TGTGCCAGCAGTTCCTTGGTTAGTCCGAGCTCCTACGAGCAGTACTTC.